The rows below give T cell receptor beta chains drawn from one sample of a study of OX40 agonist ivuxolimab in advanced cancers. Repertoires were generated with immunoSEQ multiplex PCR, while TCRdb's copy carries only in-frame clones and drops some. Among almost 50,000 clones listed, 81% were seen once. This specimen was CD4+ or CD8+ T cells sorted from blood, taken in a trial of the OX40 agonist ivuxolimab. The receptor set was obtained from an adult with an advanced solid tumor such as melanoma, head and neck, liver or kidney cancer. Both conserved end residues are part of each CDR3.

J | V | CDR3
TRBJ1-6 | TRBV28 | CASGLGGNSPLHF
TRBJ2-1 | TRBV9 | CASSVGQSYNEQFF
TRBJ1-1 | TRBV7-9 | CASSLGGSTTEAFF
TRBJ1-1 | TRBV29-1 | CSVVAENTEAFF
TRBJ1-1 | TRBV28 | CASSLSLGNTEAFF
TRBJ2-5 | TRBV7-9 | CASSPSRQGVPIRETQYF
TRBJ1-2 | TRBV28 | CASSLGQGFYGYTF
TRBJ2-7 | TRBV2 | CASRDGLAGTYEQYF
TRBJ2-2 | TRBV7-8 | CASSSTATGELFF
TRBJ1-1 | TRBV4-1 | CASSQDPGGRLDTEAFF
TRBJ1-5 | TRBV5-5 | CASSLVPKYNNQPQHF
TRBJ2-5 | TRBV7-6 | CASSLMAQETQYF
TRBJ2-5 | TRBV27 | CASSSGTSGVGQYF
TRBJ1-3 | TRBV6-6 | CASSVTGSGNTIYF
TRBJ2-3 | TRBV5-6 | CASSSGTDTQYF
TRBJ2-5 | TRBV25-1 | CASSEGPGETQYF
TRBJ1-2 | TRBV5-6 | CASSLNEGAGPYGYTF